This TCR beta chain was found in a study of shared clonotypes between healthy human individuals. Sequencing used immunoSEQ multiplex PCR; TCRdb keeps in-frame clones, though not all of them. The data contain about 560,000 clones, around 76% of them singletons. CDR1 DFQATT and CDR2 SNEGSKA come from the germline V gene (reference sequence). CDR3 length equals 11 residues. This TCR was sampled from a woman in her thirties or forties in good health. Some clones in this sample may be carry-over from other donors' samples. The V and J genes are TRBV20-1 and TRBJ2-5; D gene ambiguous. The J call is uncertain, as TRBJ2-7 better fits the DNA end. Sequencing used PBMCs. In DNA, the CDR3 is TGCAGTGCTAGAGCTTTAGACGAGCAGTACTTC. It translates to CSARALDEQYF.